The 3 T cell receptor beta chains in this list originate from one sample, sequenced in a study of blood T cell repertoires in COVID-19. Measured with immunoSEQ multiplex PCR; TCRdb has only the in-frame clones, and not every one. The sample shows approximately 220,000 clones, 75% to 90% of them seen only once. Sequencing used PBMCs or T cells enriched from blood (not recorded which). These receptors originate from a young woman who had been exposed to COVID-19.

The chain employs TRBV6-1 and TRBJ2-3; D is perhaps TRBD2 (7 bases). The CDR3 sequence is 17 residues long. Trimming pared 2 bases from V and 3 bases from J, leaving 18 bases between. Germline lookup yields CDR1 MNHNS and CDR2 SASEGT. CDR3 loop: CASSETPGGGATDTQYF. As DNA, the CDR3 is TGTGCCAGCAGTGAAACCCCCGGCGGGGGCGCTACAGATACGCAGTATTTT.

The chain carries TRBV5-6 and TRBJ2-7; perhaps TRBD2 as D (5 bases). CDR1 and CDR2 (germline): SGHDT, YYEEEE. This CDR3 contains 13 residues. V gave up 1 base and J gave up 2 bases, with 7 bases separating them. This CDR3 is CASSLFSAYEQYF. The DNA for the CDR3 is TGTGCCAGCAGCTTGTTTAGCGCCTACGAGCAGTACTTC.

The chain uses TRBV14 and TRBJ1-2; 9 bases line up with TRBD1. The CDR3 contains 16 residues. Germline V gives CDR1 SGHDN, CDR2 FVKESK. V lost 4 bases, J lost 2 bases, and 8 bases stayed unmatched. The CDR3 nucleotides read TGTGCCAGCAGCCTTTCGGACAGGGGAAAAAACTATGGCTACACCTTC. It translates to CASSLSDRGKNYGYTF. Looking up the rest from reference TRBV14 and TRBJ1-2 gives the full variable domain: EAGVTQFPSHSVIEKGQTVTLRCDPISGHDNLYWYRRVMGKEIKFLLHFVKESKQDESGMPNNRFLAERTGGTYSTLKVQPAELEDSGVYFCASSLSDRGKNYGYTFGSGTRLTVV.